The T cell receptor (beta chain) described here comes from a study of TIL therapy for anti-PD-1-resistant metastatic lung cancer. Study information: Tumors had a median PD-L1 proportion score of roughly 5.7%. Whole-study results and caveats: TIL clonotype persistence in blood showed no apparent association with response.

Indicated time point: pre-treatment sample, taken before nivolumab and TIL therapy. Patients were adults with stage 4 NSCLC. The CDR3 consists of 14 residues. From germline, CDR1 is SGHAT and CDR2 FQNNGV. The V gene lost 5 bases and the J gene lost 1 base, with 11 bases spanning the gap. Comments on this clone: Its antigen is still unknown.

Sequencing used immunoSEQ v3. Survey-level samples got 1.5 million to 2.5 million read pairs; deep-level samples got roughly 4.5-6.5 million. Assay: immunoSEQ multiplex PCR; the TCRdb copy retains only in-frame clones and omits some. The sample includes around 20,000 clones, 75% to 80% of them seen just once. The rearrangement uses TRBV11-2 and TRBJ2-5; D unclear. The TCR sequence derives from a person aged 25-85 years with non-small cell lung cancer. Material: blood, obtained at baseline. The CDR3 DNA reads TGTGCCAGCAGCCCCCCCGGGTTCCAAGAGACCCAGTACTTC. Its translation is CASSPPGFQETQYF.